This T cell receptor (beta chain) was captured by sequencing in a study of T cell changes during pregnancy in multiple sclerosis. Looked up from germline, CDR1 is SGDLS and CDR2 is YYNGEE. V was pared by 4 bases and J by 7 bases, with 20 bases between. This CDR3 region has 16 residues. The protocol was immunoSEQ multiplex PCR, while the TCRdb copy is restricted to in-frame clones and leaves out a portion. The sample gives some 41,000 clones, 90% to 95% of which show up once; roughly 8.1% is in the top ten. This clonotype was sampled from a female donor with multiple sclerosis, enrolled in a pregnancy study. Specimen: CD8+ T cells from peripheral blood mononuclear cells, collected in the third trimester of pregnancy. The chain couples TRBV9 to TRBJ2-2; D may be TRBD1 (6 bases). CDR3: CASSSRDKYSNGELFF. CDR3 nucleotides: TGTGCCAGCAGCTCCCGGGACAAATATTCGAACGGGGAGCTGTTTTTT.